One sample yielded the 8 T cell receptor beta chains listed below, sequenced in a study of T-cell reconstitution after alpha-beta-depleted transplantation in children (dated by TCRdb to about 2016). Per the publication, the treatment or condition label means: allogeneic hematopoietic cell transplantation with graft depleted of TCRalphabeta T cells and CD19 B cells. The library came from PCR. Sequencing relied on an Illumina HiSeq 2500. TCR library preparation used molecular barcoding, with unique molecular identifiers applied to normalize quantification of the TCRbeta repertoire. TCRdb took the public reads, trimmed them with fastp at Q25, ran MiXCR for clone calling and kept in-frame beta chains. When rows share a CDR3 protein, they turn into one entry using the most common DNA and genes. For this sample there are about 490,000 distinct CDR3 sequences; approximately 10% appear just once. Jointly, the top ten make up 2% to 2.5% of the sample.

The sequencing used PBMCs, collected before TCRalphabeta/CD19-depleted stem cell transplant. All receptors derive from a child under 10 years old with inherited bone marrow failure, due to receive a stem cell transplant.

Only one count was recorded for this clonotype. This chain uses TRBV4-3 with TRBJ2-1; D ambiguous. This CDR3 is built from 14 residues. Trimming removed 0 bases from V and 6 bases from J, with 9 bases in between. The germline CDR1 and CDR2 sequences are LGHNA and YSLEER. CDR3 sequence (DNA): TGCGCCAGCAGCCAAGATTACGGATTCAATGAGCAGTTCTTC. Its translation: CASSQDYGFNEQFF.

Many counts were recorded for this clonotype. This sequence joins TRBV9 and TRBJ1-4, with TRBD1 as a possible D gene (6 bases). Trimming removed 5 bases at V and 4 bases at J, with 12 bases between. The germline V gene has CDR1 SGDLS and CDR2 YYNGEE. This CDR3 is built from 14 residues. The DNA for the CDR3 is TGTGCCAGCAGTGCAGGACAGTTTAATGAAAAACTGTTTTTT. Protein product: CASSAGQFNEKLFF.

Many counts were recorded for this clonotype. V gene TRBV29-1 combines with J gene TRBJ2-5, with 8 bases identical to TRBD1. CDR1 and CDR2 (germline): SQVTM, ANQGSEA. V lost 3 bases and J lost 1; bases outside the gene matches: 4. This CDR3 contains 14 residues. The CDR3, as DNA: TGCAGCGTTGACCAGGGGGCGGGCCAAGAGACCCAGTACTTC. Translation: CSVDQGAGQETQYF. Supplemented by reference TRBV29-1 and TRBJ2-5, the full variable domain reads SAVISQKPSRDICQRGTSLTIQCQVDSQVTMMFWYRQQPGQSLTLIATANQGSEATYESGFVIDKFPISRPNLTFSTLTVSNMSPEDSSIYLCSVDQGAGQETQYFGPGTRLLVL.

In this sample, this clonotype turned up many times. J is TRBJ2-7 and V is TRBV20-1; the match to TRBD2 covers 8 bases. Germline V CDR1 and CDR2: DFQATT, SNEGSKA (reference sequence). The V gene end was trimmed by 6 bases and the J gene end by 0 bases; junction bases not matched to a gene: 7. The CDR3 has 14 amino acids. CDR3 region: CSAASGSSSYEQYF. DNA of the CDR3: TGCAGTGCCGCTAGCGGGTCGAGCTCCTACGAGCAGTACTTC.

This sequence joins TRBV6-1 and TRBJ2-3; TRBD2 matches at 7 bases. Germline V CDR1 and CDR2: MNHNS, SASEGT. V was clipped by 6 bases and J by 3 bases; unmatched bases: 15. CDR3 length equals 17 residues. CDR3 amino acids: CASSRSPSGAGTDTQYF. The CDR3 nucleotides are TGTGCCAGCAGCCGTAGCCCTAGCGGAGCGGGAACAGATACGCAGTATTTT.

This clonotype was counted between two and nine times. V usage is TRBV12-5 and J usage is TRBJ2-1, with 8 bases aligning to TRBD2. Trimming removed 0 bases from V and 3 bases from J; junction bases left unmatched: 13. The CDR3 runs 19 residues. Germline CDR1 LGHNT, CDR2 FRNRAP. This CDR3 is CASGLVQAGAAKDYNEQFF. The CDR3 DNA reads TGTGCTAGTGGTTTGGTCCAAGCGGGAGCAGCGAAGGACTACAATGAGCAGTTCTTC.

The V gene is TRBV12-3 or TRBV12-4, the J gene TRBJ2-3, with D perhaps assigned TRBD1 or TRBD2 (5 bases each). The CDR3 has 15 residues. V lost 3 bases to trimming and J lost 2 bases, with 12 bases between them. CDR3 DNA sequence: TGTGCCAGCAGTTTGGGAGACAGCTTCACAGATACGCAGTATTTT. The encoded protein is CASSLGDSFTDTQYF.

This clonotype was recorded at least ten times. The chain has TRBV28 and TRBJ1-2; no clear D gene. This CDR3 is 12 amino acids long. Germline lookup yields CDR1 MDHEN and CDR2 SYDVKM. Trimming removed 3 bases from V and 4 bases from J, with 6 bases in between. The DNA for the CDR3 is TGTGCCAGCAGTTTTCACAGCTATGGCTACACCTTC. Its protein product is CASSFHSYGYTF.